This record looks at one T cell receptor (beta chain) sequence and its context. Its antigen is not known. It may be a read error: a sequence one base away is much more abundant. Diagnoses were established from clinical symptoms, serum thyroxine, TRAb, thyroid ultrasound and orbital computed tomography. PBMCs originated in 7.5 to 10 ml of fresh peripheral blood. The CDR3 has 13 amino acids. Germline CDR1 is SGHRS and CDR2 is YFSETQ. These data come from a study of Graves' ophthalmopathy and Graves' hyperthyroidism. Overall study findings and caveats: Most thyroid clonotypes expanded beyond 0.001 frequency were also found in blood. Sensitivity reached more than 70% and specificity under 85% when the model predicted ophthalmopathy progression.

The sequenced template was RNA, covering the TCR beta CDR3 region. Second-round multiplex PCR came after first-round RT-PCR with HTBI primers. Via MiXCR, TCRdb re-called the multiplex PCR reads, giving one row per CDR3 protein. The sample records around 600,000 distinct CDR3 sequences, more than 40% being singletons. The sequence was obtained from an adult man with Graves' ophthalmopathy. The V gene is TRBV5-1, the J gene TRBJ2-5; D uncertain. Input material: peripheral blood. As DNA, the CDR3 is TGCGCCTGCAGCCCAGGACCTGCGGAGACCCAGTACTTC. Its translation is CACSPGPAETQYF. Full variable domain (missing parts from reference TRBV5-1 and TRBJ2-5): KAGVTQTPRYLIKTRGQQVTLSCSPISGHRSVSWYQQTPGQGLQFLFEYFSETQRNKGNFPGRFSGRQFSNSRSEMNVSTLELGDSALYLCACSPGPAETQYFGPGTRLLVL.